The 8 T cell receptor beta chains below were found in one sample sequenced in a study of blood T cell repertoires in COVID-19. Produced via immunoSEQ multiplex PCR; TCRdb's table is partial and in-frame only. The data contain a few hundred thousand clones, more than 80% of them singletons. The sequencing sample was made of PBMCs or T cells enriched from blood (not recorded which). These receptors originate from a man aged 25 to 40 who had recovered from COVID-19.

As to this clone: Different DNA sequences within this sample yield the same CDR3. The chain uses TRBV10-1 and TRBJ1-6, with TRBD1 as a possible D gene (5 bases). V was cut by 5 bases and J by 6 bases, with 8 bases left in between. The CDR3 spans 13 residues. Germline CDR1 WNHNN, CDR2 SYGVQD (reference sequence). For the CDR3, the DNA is TGCGCCAGCAGTCCAGGGCTTAATTCACCCCTCCACTTT. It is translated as CASSPGLNSPLHF.

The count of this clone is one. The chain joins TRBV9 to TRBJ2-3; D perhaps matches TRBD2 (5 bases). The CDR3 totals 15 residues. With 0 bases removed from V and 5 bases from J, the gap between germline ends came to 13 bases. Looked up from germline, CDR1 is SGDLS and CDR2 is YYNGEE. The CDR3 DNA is TGTGCCAGCAGCGTAGTCAATGGAGGTGGAGATACGCAGTATTTT. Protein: CASSVVNGGGDTQYF. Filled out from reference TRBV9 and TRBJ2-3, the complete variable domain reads DSGVTQTPKHLITATGQRVTLRCSPRSGDLSVYWYQQSLDQGLQFLIQYYNGEERAKGNILERFSAQQFPDLHSELNLSSLELGDSALYFCASSVVNGGGDTQYFGPGTRLTVL.

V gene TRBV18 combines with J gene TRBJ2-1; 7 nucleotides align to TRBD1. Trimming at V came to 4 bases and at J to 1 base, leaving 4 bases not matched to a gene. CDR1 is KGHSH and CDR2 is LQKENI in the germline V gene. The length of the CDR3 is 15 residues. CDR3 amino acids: CASSLGQVSYNEQFF. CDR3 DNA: TGTGCCAGCTCACTTGGACAGGTGTCCTACAATGAGCAGTTCTTC.

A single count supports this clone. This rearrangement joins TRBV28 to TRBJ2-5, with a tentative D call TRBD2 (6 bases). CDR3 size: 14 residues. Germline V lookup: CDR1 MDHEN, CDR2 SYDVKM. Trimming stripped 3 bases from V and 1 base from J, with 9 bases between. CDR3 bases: TGTGCCAGCAGTTTTGGGACTGTCCAAGAGACCCAGTACTTC. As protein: CASSFGTVQETQYF.

CDR3 amino acids: CASSSSGVLETRELFF. The CDR3 nucleotides are TGCGCCAGCAGCTCCTCAGGGGTATTGGAGACAAGGGAGCTGTTTTTT. The chain links TRBV5-1 to TRBJ2-2; a weak D match, TRBD1 (6 bases). V was trimmed by 3 bases and J by 9 bases, leaving 21 bases between them. The length of the CDR3 is 16 residues. Per germline, CDR1 SGHRS and CDR2 YFSETQ.

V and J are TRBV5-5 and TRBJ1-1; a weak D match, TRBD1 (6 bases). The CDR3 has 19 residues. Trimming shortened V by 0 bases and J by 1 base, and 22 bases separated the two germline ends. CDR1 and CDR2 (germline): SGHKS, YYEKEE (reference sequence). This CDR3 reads CASSLALNGGRNQNTEAFF. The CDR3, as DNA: TGTGCCAGCAGCTTGGCCTTAAACGGGGGGCGAAACCAGAACACTGAAGCTTTCTTT.

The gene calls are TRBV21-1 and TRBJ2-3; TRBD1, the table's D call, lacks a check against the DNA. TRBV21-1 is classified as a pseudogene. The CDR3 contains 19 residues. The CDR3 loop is CASSKTLCLWDRGGDTQYF. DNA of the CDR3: TGTGCCAGCAGCAAAACCCTCTGCCTGTGGGACAGGGGAGGAGATACGCAGTATTTT.

Here the CDR3 reads CASSFPGRTEAFF. CDR3 nucleotides: TGTGCCAGCAGCTTCCCAGGTCGGACTGAAGCTTTCTTT. The chain combines TRBV5-4 with TRBJ1-1; D gene ambiguous. CDR1 is SGHNT and CDR2 is YYREEE in the germline V gene (reference sequence). Deletions cut 2 bases from V and 5 bases from J, with 10 bases between. The CDR3 sequence is 13 residues long.